Below, 30 T cell receptor beta chains from the same sample are listed, as sequenced in a study of breast tumors, draining lymph nodes, adjacent tissues. Samples came from axillary lymph nodes draining the breast cancer. TCRdb re-analysed the multiplex PCR reads in MiXCR, keeping a single row per CDR3 protein. The sample includes 150,000 to 250,000 distinct CDR3 sequences, approximately 30% of them seen just once. Sequencing was done on a sample of axillary lymph node tissue. The receptors here all came from a female donor with breast cancer. Some clones in this sample may be carry-over from other donors' samples.

The chain joins TRBV29-1 to TRBJ2-5; 9 nucleotides match TRBD1. This CDR3 spans 16 amino acids. Germline CDR1 and CDR2: SQVTM and ANQGSEA. After removal of 3 bases from V and 3 bases from J, the junction contained 11 bases not matched to a gene. The DNA for the CDR3 is TGCAGCGTTGATAGCGGGTACGGGACAGGGAAAGAGACCCAGTACTTC. This sequence encodes CSVDSGYGTGKETQYF.

To note about this clonotype: A much larger clone differs by one base, so this may be a read error. The rearrangement links TRBV9 to TRBJ2-1; 13 bases fit TRBD2. Germline V gives CDR1 SGDLS, CDR2 YYNGEE. With V trimmed by 3 bases and J by 6 bases, 12 bases remained unmatched. This CDR3 region has 18 residues. DNA of the CDR3: TGTGCCAGCAGCGAGACTACCGGGACTAGCGGGATAAGCAATGAGCAGTTCTTC. This encodes CASSETTGTSGISNEQFF.

This clonotype occurred many times. Germline and junction disagree at one end, which may indicate a read error. This chain connects TRBV12-3 or TRBV12-4 to TRBJ2-2, with 10 bases lining up with TRBD2. The CDR3 extends over 15 amino acids. CDR3 amino acids: CASRLAGGATGELFF. DNA of the CDR3: TGTGCCAGCAGATTAGCGGGAGGAGCCACCGGGGAGCTGTTTTTT.

This chain links TRBV20-1 with TRBJ2-5, with TRBD2 identical over 9 bases. Unmatched junction bases numbered 13, after V lost 3 bases and J lost 5 bases. The length of the CDR3 is 16 residues. Looked up from germline, CDR1 is DFQATT and CDR2 is SNEGSKA (reference sequence). Here the CDR3 reads CSASPLGSGRSETQYF. The CDR3 region has the DNA TGCAGTGCTAGCCCCCTGGGTAGCGGGAGAAGTGAGACCCAGTACTTC.

CDR3 sequence: CASSLRRADGQFF. The CDR3 DNA reads TGTGCCAGCAGTTTACGCAGGGCCGATGGGCAGTTCTTC. The V gene is TRBV27, the J gene TRBJ2-1; D is perhaps TRBD1 (5 bases). Deletions cut 2 bases from V and 12 bases from J, with 14 bases between. Germline V gene sequence: CDR1 MNHEY, CDR2 SMNVEV (reference sequence). This CDR3 is 13 amino acids long.

This rearrangement joins TRBV27 to TRBJ1-5; TRBD1 is a possible D gene (5 bases). Germline V gene lookup returns CDR1 MNHEY and CDR2 SMNVEV (reference sequence). V was clipped by 9 bases and J by 0 bases, with 18 bases between them. The CDR3 length is 16 residues. CDR3 sequence (DNA): TGTGCCAGTCCAGTCCGGCTAGACAGTAGCAATCAGCCCCAGCATTTT. Translating it yields CASPVRLDSSNQPQHF.

The table lists this clonotype with a few counts. A clone one base away is much larger, so this may be a read error. This chain uses TRBV7-2 with TRBJ2-5; 9 nucleotides match TRBD2. The CDR3 extends over 15 amino acids. In germline, CDR1 is SGHTA, CDR2 FQGNSA. CDR3 sequence: CASSRSGGFQETQHF. DNA for the CDR3: TGTGCCAGCAGCCGTAGCGGGGGCTTCCAAGAGACCCAGCACTTC.

A word on this clonotype: The junction departs from germline at one end; a sequencing error may be responsible. The chain is built from TRBV5-5 and TRBJ1-5, with D uncertain. The CDR3 is made up of 14 amino acids. Per germline, CDR1 SGHKS and CDR2 YYEKEE (reference sequence). The CDR3 nucleotides read TGTGCCAGCAGCTTGGGGCCCGGCAATCGGCCCCAGCATTTT. Its protein is CASSLGPGNRPQHF. Combining the CDR3 with reference TRBV5-5 and TRBJ1-5 gives the whole variable domain DAGVTQSPTHLIKTRGQQVTLRCSPISGHKSVSWYQQVLGQGPQFIFQYYEKEERGRGNFPDRFSARQFPNYSSELNVNALLLGDSALYLCASSLGPGNRPQHFGDGTRLSIL.

This clonotype was seen only once. The conserved final phenylalanine or tryptophan is absent from the CDR3, which likely points to a read error. J is TRBJ1-3 and V is TRBV20-1; 7 bases match TRBD1. The V gene's germline CDR1 is DFQATT and CDR2 SNEGSKA (reference sequence). Trimming cost V 5 bases and J 0 bases; bases outside gene matches: 7. The CDR3 consists of 15 residues. The CDR3 reads CSALGTVPSGNTIYA. CDR3 bases: TGCAGTGCTCTCGGGACAGTGCCCTCTGGAAACACCATATATGCT.

Remarks on this clonotype: A much bigger clone sits one base away, suggesting this may be a read error. The chain carries TRBV7-6 and TRBJ2-4; 7 bases map to TRBD1. Germline V lookup: CDR1 SGHVS, CDR2 FNYEAQ. CDR3 size: 14 residues. Here the CDR3 reads CAGSKTGSKNIQYF. Here the CDR3 DNA reads TGTGCCGGCAGTAAGACAGGGTCCAAAAACATTCAGTACTTC.

The chain links TRBV27 to TRBJ1-2; TRBD1 agrees at 7 bases. In germline, CDR1 is MNHEY, CDR2 SMNVEV (reference sequence). There are 13 residues in the CDR3. With V trimmed by 6 bases and J by 8 bases, 9 bases remained unmatched. Written as DNA, the CDR3 is TGTGCCAGCAGAGCCCAGGGGGGGCCAGGCTACACCTTC. This translates into CASRAQGGPGYTF.

Ten or more counts support this clonotype. The chain employs TRBV12-3 or TRBV12-4 and TRBJ1-2; no clear D gene. The germline V and J ends were trimmed by 3 bases and 7 bases, with 12 bases remaining between them. The CDR3 is 13 residues long. The CDR3 DNA follows: TGTGCCAGCAGTTTTGATTCATCGGGTGGCTACACCTTC. It codes for CASSFDSSGGYTF.

This clonotype turned up a few times. The rearrangement uses TRBV5-1 and TRBJ1-6; D gene unclear. Between the trimmed V and J ends, which lost 0 bases and 3 bases, there was a span of 4 bases. Germline CDR1 is SGHRS and CDR2 is YFSETQ. The CDR3 has 14 amino acids. CDR3 DNA sequence: TGCGCCAGCAGCTTGGGACACTATAATTCACCCCTCCACTTT. This sequence encodes CASSLGHYNSPLHF.

This clonotype came up many times. The CDR3 here is CASSQPAGGQETQYF. The DNA for the CDR3 is TGTGCCAGCAGCCAACCGGCGGGAGGGCAAGAGACCCAGTACTTC. The genes are TRBV3-1 and TRBJ2-5, with 9 bases fitting TRBD2. The ends lost 2 bases at V and 2 bases at J; junction bases unmatched: 3. This CDR3 is 15 amino acids long. The germline V gene has CDR1 LGHDT and CDR2 YNNKEL (reference sequence).

V usage is TRBV6-2 or TRBV6-3 and J usage is TRBJ2-2, with no clear D. Germline V CDR1 and CDR2: MNHEY, SVGEGT. V lost 2 bases and J lost 3, with 10 bases in between. This CDR3 comprises 15 residues. CDR3 sequence: CASSYAQVDTGELFF. The CDR3 DNA sequence: TGTGCCAGCAGTTACGCGCAGGTGGACACCGGGGAGCTGTTTTTT.

The chain combines TRBV2 with TRBJ2-3; 8 bases map to TRBD2. This CDR3 spans 15 amino acids. Germline assignment: CDR1 SNHLY and CDR2 FYNNEI. With 3 bases clipped from V and 4 bases from J, the junction kept 6 bases outside the gene matches. The CDR3 DNA sequence: TGTGCCAGCAGTGAGGGTAGCGGGGCCGCAGATACGCAGTATTTT. Amino acids: CASSEGSGAADTQYF.

Of note for this clonotype: This may arise from a read error, as a much more abundant clone is one base away. The gene calls are TRBV20-1 and TRBJ2-2; 7 bases match TRBD2. Germline values: CDR1 DFQATT, CDR2 SNEGSKA (reference sequence). The CDR3 is 16 residues long. CDR3 loop: CSARDLLAANTGGLFF. CDR3 sequence (DNA): TGCAGTGCTAGAGATCTGCTAGCGGCGAACACCGGGGGGCTGTTTTTT.

This clonotype was picked up many times. The chain joins TRBV28 to TRBJ2-3; D is undetermined. V lost 7 bases and J lost 0, with 14 bases in between. This CDR3 is 15 amino acids long. The germline V gene encodes CDR1 MDHEN and CDR2 SYDVKM. The CDR3 DNA reads TGTGCCAGCACCCTCTGGGGTAGTAGCACAGATACGCAGTATTTT. Its protein is CASTLWGSSTDTQYF. The full variable domain, its missing parts supplied by reference TRBV28 and TRBJ2-3, is DVKVTQSSRYLVKRTGEKVFLECVQDMDHENMFWYRQDPGLGLRLIYFSYDVKMKEKGDIPEGYSVSREKKERFSLILESASTNQTSMYLCASTLWGSSTDTQYFGPGTRLTVL.

As to this clonotype: The junction shows a germline mismatch at one end, possibly a read error. This chain links TRBV29-1 with TRBJ2-2, with D perhaps given as TRBD1 or TRBD2 (5 bases each). Germline V lookup: CDR1 SQVTM, CDR2 ANQGSEA. The CDR3 runs to 14 residues. CDR3 region: CSVSRDPHVGELFF. As DNA, the CDR3 is TGCAGCGTGAGCCGGGACCCTCACGTCGGGGAACTGTTTTTT.

This clonotype was observed many times. V gene TRBV6-1 combines with J gene TRBJ2-7, with TRBD1 identical over 9 bases. V shed 4 bases and J 2 bases; nucleotides not matched to a gene: 6. Per the germline V gene, CDR1 is MNHNS and CDR2 is SASEGT. The CDR3 runs to 15 residues. The CDR3 is CASSASGTGPYEQYF. The CDR3 nucleotides read TGTGCCAGCAGTGCCTCCGGGACAGGGCCCTACGAGCAGTACTTC.

This clonotype was seen at least ten times. The V call is TRBV7-3, the J call TRBJ2-7, with D possibly being TRBD1 (7 bases). Trimming took off 6 bases at V and 1 base at J, with 16 bases between the two ends. The CDR3 runs to 15 residues. Germline CDR1 and CDR2: SGHTA and FQGTGA. The CDR3 DNA reads as TGTGCCAGCAGGCGGGACAGTTTTGGATCCTACGAGCAGTACTTC. Amino acids: CASRRDSFGSYEQYF.

This clonotype has ten or more counts. This rearrangement joins TRBV5-8 to TRBJ1-2; D unclear. V dropped 5 bases and J dropped 8 bases, with 19 bases sitting between them. Germline CDR1 reads SGHTS; CDR2 reads YDEGEE. This CDR3 is 14 amino acids long. The CDR3 loop reads CASRVVGSLRGYTF. The CDR3 bases are TGTGCCAGCAGGGTGGTGGGGTCCCTGAGAGGCTACACCTTC.

This clonotype was observed at least ten times. The J gene is TRBJ2-1, the V gene TRBV7-3; 7 bases agree with TRBD1. Germline V gene lookup returns CDR1 SGHTA and CDR2 FQGTGA. This CDR3 contains 14 residues. Unmatched junction bases numbered 3, after V lost 5 bases and J lost 2 bases. The chain's CDR3 is CASSLGQPYNEQFF. CDR3 in DNA: TGTGCCAGCAGCCTGGGACAGCCCTACAATGAGCAGTTCTTC.

This clonotype was picked up many times. The rearrangement uses TRBV19 and TRBJ1-5; D gene unclear. Looked up from germline, CDR1 is LNHDA and CDR2 is SQIVND (reference sequence). The CDR3 runs 14 residues. V was trimmed by 9 bases and J by 6 bases, leaving 18 bases between them. CDR3 amino acids: CASNVIESGQPQHF. The CDR3 DNA sequence: TGTGCCAGCAACGTCATTGAGTCTGGTCAGCCCCAGCATTTT.

As regards this clonotype: A much larger clone sits a single nucleotide away, making a read error possible. The chain combines TRBV5-4 with TRBJ1-4; 7 bases map to TRBD1. Germline loops: CDR1 SGHNT, CDR2 YYREEE (reference sequence). CDR3 length equals 13 residues. CDR3: CASSLDRGERLFF. The CDR3 coding sequence is TGTGCCAGCAGCTTGGACAGGGGTGAAAGACTGTTTTTT.

The chain combines TRBV30 with TRBJ1-1, with D uncertain. The CDR3 spans 12 residues. Germline CDR1 is GTSNPN and CDR2 is SVGIG (reference sequence). Trimming shortened V by 2 bases and J by 3 bases, and 7 bases separated the two germline ends. The CDR3 sequence is CAWSRADTEAFF. CDR3 bases: TGTGCCTGGAGTCGAGCGGACACTGAAGCTTTCTTT.

The sample holds many counts of this clonotype. V usage is TRBV20-1 and J usage is TRBJ2-1; 8 nucleotides match TRBD2. The ends lost 3 bases at V and 4 bases at J; junction bases unmatched: 8. Per germline, CDR1 DFQATT and CDR2 SNEGSKA (reference sequence). The CDR3 length is 15 residues. The CDR3 reads CSASRPGGAYNEQFF. The DNA for the CDR3 is TGCAGTGCTAGCCGACCCGGGGGGGCGTACAATGAGCAGTTCTTC.

A remark on this clonotype: This may be a read error: a much more frequent sequence differs by one nucleotide. The CDR3 region is CSARPGTEPTSPLHF. DNA of the CDR3: TGCAGTGCTAGACCCGGGACAGAACCTACTTCACCCCTCCACTTT. This sequence joins TRBV20-1 and TRBJ1-6, with 7 bases that match TRBD1. The CDR3 spans 15 residues. Germline CDR1 DFQATT, CDR2 SNEGSKA (reference sequence). The V and J ends lost 2 bases and 9 bases, in that order; junction bases with no gene match: 10.

About this clonotype: This may be a read error, as it is one base from a much larger clone. The genes are TRBV12-3 or TRBV12-4 and TRBJ2-5, with 8 positions matching TRBD2. The CDR3 consists of 14 residues. This CDR3 is CPSSFRAGDETQYF. CDR3 nucleotide sequence: TGTCCCAGCAGTTTCCGAGCGGGGGATGAGACCCAGTACTTC.

The sample holds many counts of this clonotype. This chain joins TRBV19 and TRBJ1-3; D is possibly TRBD1 (6 bases). Trimming cost V 4 bases and J 4 bases, with 14 bases left between them. CDR1 and CDR2 from the germline V gene are LNHDA and SQIVND (reference sequence). The CDR3 is 15 amino acids. The CDR3 is CASSNYRDKGNTIYF. For the CDR3, the DNA is TGTGCCAGTAGTAACTACCGGGACAAGGGAAACACCATATATTTT.